This passage covers 10 T cell receptor beta chains from one sample sequenced in a study of blood T cell repertoires in COVID-19. Generated by immunoSEQ multiplex PCR, the TCRdb table keeps only in-frame clones and is missing some. The repertoire holds about 160,000 clones, with roughly 90% as singletons. The sample was peripheral blood. The receptors were gathered from a man aged 25-45 years with COVID-19, enrolled during active disease.

This clone showed up just once. V is TRBV6-4 and J is TRBJ1-1; D perhaps matches TRBD1 (6 bases). The length of the CDR3 is 13 residues. The V gene's germline CDR1 is MRHNA and CDR2 SNTAGT. Deletions cut 3 bases from V and 5 bases from J, with 10 bases between. The CDR3 is CASSEDRGTEAFF. CDR3 nucleotide sequence: TGTGCCAGCAGTGAGGACAGAGGGACTGAAGCTTTCTTT.

This sequence joins TRBV6-2 or TRBV6-3 and TRBJ2-6; 7 bases agree with TRBD1. Germline trimming cut 2 bases from V and 0 bases from J; bases unmatched to any gene: 13. Germline V CDR1 and CDR2: MNHEY, SVGEGT. The CDR3 is 20 residues long. The CDR3 nucleotides are TGTGCCAGCAGTTACGAGACAGGGCACATGGGTGGCTCTGGGGCCAACGTCCTGACTTTC. This translates into CASSYETGHMGGSGANVLTF.

V is TRBV24-1 and J is TRBJ2-1, with D possibly matching TRBD2 (6 bases). Trimming cost V 4 bases and J 4 bases, with 13 bases left between them. Germline V gene data show CDR1 as KGHDR and CDR2 as SFDVKD. CDR3 length: 15 residues. The CDR3 is CATSDPGEAYNEQFF. The CDR3 region has the DNA TGTGCCACCAGTGACCCGGGGGAGGCTTACAATGAGCAGTTCTTC.

The chain joins TRBV5-4 to TRBJ1-1; D uncertain. The CDR3 has 13 residues. The germline V and J ends were trimmed by 0 bases and 5 bases, with 8 bases remaining between them. The germline V gene encodes CDR1 SGHNT and CDR2 YYREEE (reference sequence). CDR3 in DNA: TGTGCCAGCAGCTTGGTAGCCGGTACTGAAGCTTTCTTT. Residues: CASSLVAGTEAFF.

With regard to this clone: Different DNA sequences within this sample yield the same CDR3. This rearrangement joins TRBV9 to TRBJ1-4; TRBD1 is a possible D gene (6 bases). The germline V gene encodes CDR1 SGDLS and CDR2 YYNGEE. V was cut by 2 bases and J by 4 bases, with 6 bases left in between. The CDR3 contains 13 residues. CDR3 region: CASSVDSNEKLFF. As DNA, the CDR3 is TGTGCCAGCAGCGTGGACAGTAATGAAAAACTGTTTTTT.

This clone came up a few times. This chain links TRBV19 with TRBJ1-5, with D unresolved. The CDR3 extends over 14 amino acids. Germline CDR1 and CDR2: LNHDA and SQIVND (reference sequence). V shed 3 bases and J shed 2 bases, with 8 bases lying between them. In nucleotides, the CDR3 is TGTGCCAGTAGTATTATGGCAGGCAATCAGCCCCAGCATTTT. Translated: CASSIMAGNQPQHF.

The chain joins TRBV7-8 to TRBJ1-5; 11 positions agree with TRBD1. V was clipped by 3 bases and J by 7 bases; unmatched bases: 8. Looked up from germline, CDR1 is SGHVS and CDR2 is FQNEAQ. The CDR3 length is 16 residues. The CDR3 here is CASSFSDRGLGQPQHF. CDR3 bases: TGTGCCAGCAGCTTTTCGGACAGGGGGCTTGGACAGCCCCAGCATTTT.

The chain uses TRBV5-1 and TRBJ2-7, with 7 bases matching TRBD2. Per germline, CDR1 SGHRS and CDR2 YFSETQ. The CDR3 totals 13 residues. The junction had 6 bases not matched to a gene; V was cut back by 4 bases and J by 5 bases. The CDR3 DNA reads TGCGCCAGCAGCCCCTTGGGAGGGGACGAGCAGTACTTC. Encoded protein: CASSPLGGDEQYF.

The chain is built from TRBV14 and TRBJ2-2; 7 nucleotides agree with TRBD2. Trimming cost V 3 bases and J 0 bases; bases outside gene matches: 4. The CDR3 is 16 residues long. Germline V gene lookup returns CDR1 SGHDN and CDR2 FVKESK. In DNA, the CDR3 is TGTGCCAGCAGCCATGGGCTAGCGGCGAACACCGGGGAGCTGTTTTTT. Amino acids: CASSHGLAANTGELFF.

The chain employs TRBV7-8 and TRBJ2-2, with D possibly being TRBD1 (7 bases). Trimming pared 4 bases from V and 6 bases from J, leaving 21 bases between. The CDR3 has 17 amino acids. From germline, CDR1 is SGHVS and CDR2 FQNEAQ. The CDR3 nucleotides read TGTGCCAGCAGCTACCCCGCGGAGGGGGCGAGTTCCGGGGAGCTGTTTTTT. Its protein is CASSYPAEGASSGELFF.